The clone carrying this T cell receptor (beta chain) was seen at least ten times. Its antigen is unidentified. This sample's time point: newly diagnosed GD, antithyroid drugs for less than 3 months. The TCR library was made from RNA that had been extracted from PBMCs in TRIzol. Through Arm-PCR of CDR3 regions and iRepertoire HTBI primers, TCR beta libraries were built. Per the study methods: Identification of gene segments yielded more than 55 TRBV and about 14 TRBJ across samples. MiXCR, applied by TCRdb to the multiplex PCR reads, yields one record per CDR3 protein. Here the V and J calls rest on TCRdb's processing, not on the authors' analysis. Of hundreds of thousands of distinct CDR3 sequences listed, 15% to 20% are singletons. This record belongs to a study of regulatory T cells in long-lasting Graves disease. Study observations and caveats: Less diverse TCR repertoires were seen in persistent Graves' patients than in newly diagnosed ones.

These data also formed part of another study, on T cells in Graves' hyperthyroidism and ophthalmopathy.

The receptor's source is a woman aged 35-60 years with Graves disease. Sequencing used peripheral blood mononuclear cells (PBMCs), obtained at new diagnosis, from a patient treated with antithyroid drugs.

DNA for the CDR3: TGTGCCAGCAGGTTTGGGACACTTAGCAATCAGCCCCAGCATTTT. It translates to CASRFGTLSNQPQHF. The V and J genes are TRBV6-1 and TRBJ1-5, with D perhaps matching TRBD1 (6 bases). Germline values: CDR1 MNHNS, CDR2 SASEGT. There are 15 residues in the CDR3. Trimming shortened V by 6 bases and J by 0 bases, and 12 bases separated the two germline ends.